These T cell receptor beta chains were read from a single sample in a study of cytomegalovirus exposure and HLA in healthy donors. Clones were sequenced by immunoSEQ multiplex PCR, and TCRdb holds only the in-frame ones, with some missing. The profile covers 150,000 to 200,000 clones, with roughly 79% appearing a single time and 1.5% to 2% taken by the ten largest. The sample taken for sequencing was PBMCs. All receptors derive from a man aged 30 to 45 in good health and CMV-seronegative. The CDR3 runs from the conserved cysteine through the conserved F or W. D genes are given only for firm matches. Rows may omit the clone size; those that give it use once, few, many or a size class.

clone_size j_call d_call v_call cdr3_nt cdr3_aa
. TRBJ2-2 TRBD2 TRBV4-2 TGTGCCAGCAGCCAAGGGTTGCTAGCGGGAAACACCGGGGAGCTGTTTTTT CASSQGLLAGNTGELFF
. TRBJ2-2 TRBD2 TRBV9 TGTGCCAGCAGCGTAGGATCGGGACTAGCTAAGAACACCGGGGAGCTGTTTTTT CASSVGSGLAKNTGELFF
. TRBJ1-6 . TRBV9 TGTGCCAGCAGCCCTCAGGGCTATAATTCACCCCTCCACTTT CASSPQGYNSPLHF
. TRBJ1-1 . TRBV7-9 TGTGCCAGCAGCCTACAGGGCGGGAACACTGAAGCTTTCTTT CASSLQGGNTEAFF
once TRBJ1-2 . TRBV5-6 TGTGCCAGCAGCTTGTGGAGAAGGGGCGGCGGTGGCTACACCTTC CASSLWRRGGGGYTF
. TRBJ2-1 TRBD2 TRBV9 TGTGCCAGCAGCGTGGGGGGTCTAGCGGACTACAATGAGCAGTTCTTC CASSVGGLADYNEQFF
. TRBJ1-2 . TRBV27 TGTGCCAGCAGTTTACAGGGGCCTTCTAACTATGGCTACACCTTC CASSLQGPSNYGYTF
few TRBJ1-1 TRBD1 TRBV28 TGTGCCAGCAGCCGAGGGACAGGGGGCGTTTTGAGCACTGAAGCTTTCTTT CASSRGTGGVLSTEAFF
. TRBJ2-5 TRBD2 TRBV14 TGTGCCAGCAGCCGGACTAGCGGGAGGGAGCCCCAGTACTTC CASSRTSGREPQYF
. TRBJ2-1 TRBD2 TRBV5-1 TGCGCCAGCAGCCAACTAGCGGGAGGGGTCCACAATGAGCAGTTCTTC CASSQLAGGVHNEQFF
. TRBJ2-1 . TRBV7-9 TGTGCCAGCAGCTTTGGAGACAATGAGCAGTTCTTC CASSFGDNEQFF
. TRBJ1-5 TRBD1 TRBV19 TGTGCCAGTAGTATAGGAAACCCCGGGACAGAGCCCCAGCATTTT CASSIGNPGTEPQHF
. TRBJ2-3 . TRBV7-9 TGTGCCAGCAGCTTCCTATTAACAGATACGCAGTATTTT CASSFLLTDTQYF
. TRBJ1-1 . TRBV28 TGTGCCAGCAGCGAAACAGGGCTGATCCCTGAAGCTTTCTTT CASSETGLIPEAFF
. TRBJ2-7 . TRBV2 TGTGCCAGCAGGGGAGGTTCTCCGGGACCAGCATACGAGCAGTACTTC CASRGGSPGPAYEQYF
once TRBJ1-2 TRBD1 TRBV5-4 TGTGCCAGCAGCTTTCAACAGGGGGACTATGGCTACACCTTC CASSFQQGDYGYTF
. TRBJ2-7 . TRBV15 TGTGCCACCAGCAGGGACAGACAGCCTTACGAGCAGTACTTC CATSRDRQPYEQYF
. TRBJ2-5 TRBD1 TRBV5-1 TGCGCCAGCAGTCCGGGACAGGGGGAAGAGACCCAGTACTTC CASSPGQGEETQYF
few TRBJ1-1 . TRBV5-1 TGCGCCAGCAGCTTGGTTTTTGCAGGGGACACTGAAGCTTTCTTT CASSLVFAGDTEAFF
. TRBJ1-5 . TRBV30 TGTGCCTGGAGTGGCCCACGGGAATATCAGCCCCAGCATTTT CAWSGPREYQPQHF
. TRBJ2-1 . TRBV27 TGTGCCAGCAGTAAAATATCCGACAGCCGAGATGAGCAGTTCTTC CASSKISDSRDEQFF
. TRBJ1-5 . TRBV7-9 TGTGCCAGCAGCCCACAGGGCAATCAGCCCCAGCATTTT CASSPQGNQPQHF
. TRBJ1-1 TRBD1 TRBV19 TGTGCCAGTAGTATAGACCGACAGGGTAACACTGAAGCTTTCTTT CASSIDRQGNTEAFF
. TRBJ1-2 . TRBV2 TGTGCCAGCAGTGTAGAGGCGCCTAACTATGGCTACACCTTC CASSVEAPNYGYTF